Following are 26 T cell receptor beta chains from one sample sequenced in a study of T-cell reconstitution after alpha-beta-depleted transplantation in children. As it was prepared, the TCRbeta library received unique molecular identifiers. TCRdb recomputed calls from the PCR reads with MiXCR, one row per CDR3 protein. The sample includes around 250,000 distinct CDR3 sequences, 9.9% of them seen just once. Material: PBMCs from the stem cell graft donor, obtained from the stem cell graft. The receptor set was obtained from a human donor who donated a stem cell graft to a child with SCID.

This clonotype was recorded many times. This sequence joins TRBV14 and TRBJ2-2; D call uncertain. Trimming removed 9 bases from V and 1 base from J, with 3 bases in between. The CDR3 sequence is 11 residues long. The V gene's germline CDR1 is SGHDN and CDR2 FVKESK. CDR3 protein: CASKNTGELFF. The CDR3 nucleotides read TGTGCCAGTAAGAACACCGGGGAGCTGTTTTTT.

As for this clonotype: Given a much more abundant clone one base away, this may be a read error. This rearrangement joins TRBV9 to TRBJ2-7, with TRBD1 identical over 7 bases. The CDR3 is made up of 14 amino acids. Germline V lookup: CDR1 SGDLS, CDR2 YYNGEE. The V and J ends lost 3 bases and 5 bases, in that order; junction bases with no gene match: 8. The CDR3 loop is CASSAGTASNEQYF. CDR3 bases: TGTGCCAGCAGCGCCGGGACAGCAAGCAACGAGCAGTACTTC.

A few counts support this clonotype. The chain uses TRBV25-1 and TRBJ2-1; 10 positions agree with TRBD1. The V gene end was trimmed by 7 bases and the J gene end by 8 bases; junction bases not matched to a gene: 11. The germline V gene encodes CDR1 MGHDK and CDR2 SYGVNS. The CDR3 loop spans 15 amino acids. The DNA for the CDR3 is TGTGCCAGCAACTCACCGGGACAGGGGACCGATGAGCAGTTCTTC. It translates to CASNSPGQGTDEQFF.

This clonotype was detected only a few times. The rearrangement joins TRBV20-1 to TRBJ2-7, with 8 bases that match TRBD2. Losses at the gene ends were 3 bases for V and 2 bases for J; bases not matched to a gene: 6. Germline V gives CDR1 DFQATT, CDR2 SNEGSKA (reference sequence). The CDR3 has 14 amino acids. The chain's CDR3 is CSASGGAFPYEQYF. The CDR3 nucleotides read TGCAGTGCTAGCGGGGGGGCGTTTCCCTACGAGCAGTACTTC.

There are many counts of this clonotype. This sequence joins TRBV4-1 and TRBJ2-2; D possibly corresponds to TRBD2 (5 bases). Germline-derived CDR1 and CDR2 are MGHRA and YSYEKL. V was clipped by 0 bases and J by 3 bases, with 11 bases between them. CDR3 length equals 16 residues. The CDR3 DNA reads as TGCGCCAGCAGCCAAGACCCGGGGTTGCACACCGGGGAGCTGTTTTTT. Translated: CASSQDPGLHTGELFF.

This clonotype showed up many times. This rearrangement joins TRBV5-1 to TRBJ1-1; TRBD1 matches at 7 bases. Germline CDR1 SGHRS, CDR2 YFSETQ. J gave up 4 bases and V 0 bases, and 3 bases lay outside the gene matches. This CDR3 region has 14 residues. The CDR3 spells CASSLVQGSTEAFF. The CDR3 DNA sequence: TGCGCCAGCAGCTTGGTACAGGGGAGCACTGAAGCTTTCTTT.

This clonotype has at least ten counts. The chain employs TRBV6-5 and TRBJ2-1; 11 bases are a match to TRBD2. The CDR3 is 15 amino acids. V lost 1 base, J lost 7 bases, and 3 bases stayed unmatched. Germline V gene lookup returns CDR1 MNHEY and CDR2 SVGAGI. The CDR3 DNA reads TGTGCCAGCAGTTACTTAGCGGGGGGGGGGAATGAGCAGTTCTTC. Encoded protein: CASSYLAGGGNEQFF.

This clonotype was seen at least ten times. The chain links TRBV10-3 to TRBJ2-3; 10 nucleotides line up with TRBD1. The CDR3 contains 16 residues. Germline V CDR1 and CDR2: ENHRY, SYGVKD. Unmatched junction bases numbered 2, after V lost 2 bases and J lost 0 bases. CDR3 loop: CAISERQGASTDTQYF. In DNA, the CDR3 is TGTGCCATCAGTGAGCGACAGGGGGCAAGCACAGATACGCAGTATTTT.

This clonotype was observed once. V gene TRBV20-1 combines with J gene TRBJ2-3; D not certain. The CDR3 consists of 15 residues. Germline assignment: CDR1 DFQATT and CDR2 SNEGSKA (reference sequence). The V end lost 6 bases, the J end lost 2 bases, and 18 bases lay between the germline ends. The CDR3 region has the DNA TGCAGTGCACCAGCGCTGAGCGTGGTCACAGATACGCAGTATTTT. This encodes CSAPALSVVTDTQYF.

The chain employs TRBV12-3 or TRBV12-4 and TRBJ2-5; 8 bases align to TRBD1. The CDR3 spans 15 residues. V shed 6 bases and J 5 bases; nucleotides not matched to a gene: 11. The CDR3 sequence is CASRASGTGGETQYF. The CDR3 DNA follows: TGTGCCAGCAGAGCCTCCGGGACAGGAGGGGAGACCCAGTACTTC.

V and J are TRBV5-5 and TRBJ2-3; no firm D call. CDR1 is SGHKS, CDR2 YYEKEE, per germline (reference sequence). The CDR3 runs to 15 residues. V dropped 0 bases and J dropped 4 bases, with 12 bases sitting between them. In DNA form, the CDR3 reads TGTGCCAGCAGCTTGGAGGGCGCGAATGCAGATACGCAGTATTTT. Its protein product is CASSLEGANADTQYF.

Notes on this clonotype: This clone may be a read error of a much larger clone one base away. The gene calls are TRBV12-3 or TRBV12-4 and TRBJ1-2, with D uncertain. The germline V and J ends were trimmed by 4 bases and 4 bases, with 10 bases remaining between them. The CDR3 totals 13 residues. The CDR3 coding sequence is TGTGCCAGCAGTTCCACGGTGAGCTATGGCTACACCTTC. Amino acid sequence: CASSSTVSYGYTF.

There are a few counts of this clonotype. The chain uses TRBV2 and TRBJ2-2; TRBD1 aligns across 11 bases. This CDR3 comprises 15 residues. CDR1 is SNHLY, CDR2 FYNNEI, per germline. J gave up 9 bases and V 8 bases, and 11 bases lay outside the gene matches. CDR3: CASLILGQGVRELFF. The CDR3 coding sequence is TGTGCCAGCTTAATTCTGGGACAGGGGGTCCGGGAGCTGTTTTTT. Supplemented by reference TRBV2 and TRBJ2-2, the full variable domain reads EPEVTQTPSHQVTQMGQEVILRCVPISNHLYFYWYRQILGQKVEFLVSFYNNEISEKSEIFDDQFSVERPDGSNFTLKIRSTKLEDSAMYFCASLILGQGVRELFFGEGSRLTVL.

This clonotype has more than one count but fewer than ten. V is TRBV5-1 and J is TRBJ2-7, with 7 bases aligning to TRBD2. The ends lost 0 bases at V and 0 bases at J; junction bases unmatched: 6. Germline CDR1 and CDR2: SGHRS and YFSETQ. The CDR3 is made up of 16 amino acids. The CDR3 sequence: CASSLAGGTPSYEQYF. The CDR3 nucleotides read TGCGCCAGCAGCTTGGCCGGGGGGACCCCCTCCTACGAGCAGTACTTC.

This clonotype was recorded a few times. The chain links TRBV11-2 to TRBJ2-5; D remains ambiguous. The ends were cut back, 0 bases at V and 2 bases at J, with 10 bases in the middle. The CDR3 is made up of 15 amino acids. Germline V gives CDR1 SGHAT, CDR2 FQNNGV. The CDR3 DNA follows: TGTGCCAGCAGCTTAGAGACGCAAAGGCAAGAGACCCAGTACTTC. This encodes CASSLETQRQETQYF. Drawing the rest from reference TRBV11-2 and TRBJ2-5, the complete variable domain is EAGVAQSPRYKIIEKRQSVAFWCNPISGHATLYWYQQILGQGPKLLIQFQNNGVVDDSQLPKDRFSAERLKGVDSTLKIQPAKLEDSAVYLCASSLETQRQETQYFGPGTRLLVL.

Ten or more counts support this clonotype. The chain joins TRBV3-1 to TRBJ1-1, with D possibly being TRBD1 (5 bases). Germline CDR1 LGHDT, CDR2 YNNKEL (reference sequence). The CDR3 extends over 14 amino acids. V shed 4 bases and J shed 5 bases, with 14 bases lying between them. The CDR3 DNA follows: TGTGCCAGCAGCCCCCGGACTGAGGGGACTGAAGCTTTCTTT. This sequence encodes CASSPRTEGTEAFF.

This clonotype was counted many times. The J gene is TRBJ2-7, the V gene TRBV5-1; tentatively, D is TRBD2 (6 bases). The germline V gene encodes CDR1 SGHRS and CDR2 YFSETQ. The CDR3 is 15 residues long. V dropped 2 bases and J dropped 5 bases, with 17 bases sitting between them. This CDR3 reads CASSFGGAGRNEQYF. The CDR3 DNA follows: TGCGCCAGCAGCTTTGGCGGGGCGGGGCGCAACGAGCAGTACTTC.

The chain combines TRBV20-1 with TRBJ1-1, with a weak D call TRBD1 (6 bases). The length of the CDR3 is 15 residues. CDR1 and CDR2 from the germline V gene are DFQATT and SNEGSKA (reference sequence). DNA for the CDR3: TGCATTGCCCAGACTCCGGGACAACATAACACTGAAGCTTTCTTT. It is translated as CIAQTPGQHNTEAFF.

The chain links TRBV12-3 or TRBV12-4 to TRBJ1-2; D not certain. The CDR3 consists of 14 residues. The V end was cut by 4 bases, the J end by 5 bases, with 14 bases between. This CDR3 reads CASSYRQRAYGYTF. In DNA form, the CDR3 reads TGTGCCAGCAGTTATCGGCAGCGAGCTTATGGCTACACCTTC.

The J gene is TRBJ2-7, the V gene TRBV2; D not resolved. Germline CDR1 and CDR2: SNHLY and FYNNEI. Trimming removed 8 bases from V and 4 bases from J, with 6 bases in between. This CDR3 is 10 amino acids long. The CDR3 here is CASAGYEQYF. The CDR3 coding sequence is TGTGCCAGCGCCGGGTACGAGCAGTACTTC.

CDR3 nucleotides: TGCAGCGTTGGTGTGGACCTTCGCACAGATACGCAGTATTTT. Protein product: CSVGVDLRTDTQYF. The chain links TRBV29-1 to TRBJ2-3; D is uncertain. The CDR3 extends over 14 amino acids. Trimming took 4 bases from V and 1 from J, leaving 12 bases between them. CDR1 and CDR2 (germline): SQVTM, ANQGSEA.

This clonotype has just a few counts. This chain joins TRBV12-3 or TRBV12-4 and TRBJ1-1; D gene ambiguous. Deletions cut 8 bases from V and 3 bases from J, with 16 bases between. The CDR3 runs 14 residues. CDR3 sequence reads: CASCGGKYHTEAFF. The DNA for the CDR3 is TGTGCCAGCTGCGGCGGCAAATACCACACTGAAGCTTTCTTT.

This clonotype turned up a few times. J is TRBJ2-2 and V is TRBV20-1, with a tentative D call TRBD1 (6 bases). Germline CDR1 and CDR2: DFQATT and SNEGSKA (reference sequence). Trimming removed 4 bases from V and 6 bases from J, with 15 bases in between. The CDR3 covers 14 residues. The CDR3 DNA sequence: TGCAGTGCTAAACGCAGGGGTCTTGCCGGGGAGCTGTTTTTT. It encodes CSAKRRGLAGELFF.

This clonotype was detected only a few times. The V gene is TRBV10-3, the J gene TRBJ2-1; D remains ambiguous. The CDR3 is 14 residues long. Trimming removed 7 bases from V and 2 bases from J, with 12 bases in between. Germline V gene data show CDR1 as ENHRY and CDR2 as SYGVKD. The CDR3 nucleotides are TGTGCCATCACGTATGCTACTGCCTACAATGAGCAGTTCTTC. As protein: CAITYATAYNEQFF.

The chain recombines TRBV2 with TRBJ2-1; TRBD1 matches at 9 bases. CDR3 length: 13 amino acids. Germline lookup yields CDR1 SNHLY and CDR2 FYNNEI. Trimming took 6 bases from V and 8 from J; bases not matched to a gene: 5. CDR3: CASRGTGYHEQFF. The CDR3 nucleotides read TGTGCCAGCAGAGGGACAGGGTACCATGAGCAGTTCTTC.

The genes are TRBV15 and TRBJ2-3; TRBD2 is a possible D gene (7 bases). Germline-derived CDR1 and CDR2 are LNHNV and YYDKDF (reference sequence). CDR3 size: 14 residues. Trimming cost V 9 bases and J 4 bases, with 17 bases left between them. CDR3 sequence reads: CATEGGAIADTQYF. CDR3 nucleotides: TGTGCCACTGAGGGGGGGGCCATCGCAGATACGCAGTATTTT.